These 5 T cell receptor beta chains share one sample of origin, sequenced in a study of Ad26.COV2.S vaccination and SARS-CoV-2 variants. This sample's treatment: approximately 18 received Ad26.COV2.S at low or high dose, single or two shots; roughly 5 received placebo; per-sample allocation not given. Vaccine and placebo recipients were sampled on day 63 after the first injection. Assay: immunoSEQ multiplex PCR; the TCRdb copy retains only in-frame clones and omits some. Among about 680,000 clones listed, more than 80% were seen once. Sequenced material: peripheral blood, taken in a trial of Ad26.COV2.S vaccine versus placebo. These receptors were obtained from a person between 18 and 65 years old who received the Ad26.COV2.S COVID-19 vaccine or a placebo.

The rearrangement uses TRBV19 and TRBJ2-1; D may be TRBD2 (6 bases). In germline, CDR1 is LNHDA, CDR2 SQIVND (reference sequence). CDR3 length: 18 amino acids. Trimming took off 4 bases at V and 0 bases at J, with 19 bases between the two ends. CDR3 protein: CASSKRGWRGPSYNEQFF. The CDR3 region has the DNA TGTGCCAGTAGTAAAAGAGGCTGGCGGGGTCCCTCCTACAATGAGCAGTTCTTC.

Only a few counts were recorded for this clone. This chain uses TRBV7-9 with TRBJ2-7, with a tentative D call TRBD1 (5 bases). V dropped 5 bases and J dropped 3 bases, with 14 bases sitting between them. Germline CDR1 SEHNR, CDR2 FQNEAQ (reference sequence). The CDR3 extends over 14 amino acids. The CDR3 here is CASSPLGLIYEQYF. In DNA form, the CDR3 reads TGTGCCAGCAGCCCATTGGGGCTTATCTACGAGCAGTACTTC.

This chain uses TRBV6-2 or TRBV6-3 with TRBJ2-6; 9 bases map to TRBD1. Germline assignment: CDR1 MNHEY and CDR2 SVGEGT. Trimming took 2 bases from V and 2 from J; bases not matched to a gene: 4. CDR3 length: 17 residues. CDR3 residues: CASSYEQGAPGANVLTF. CDR3 sequence (DNA): TGTGCCAGCAGTTACGAACAGGGGGCGCCTGGGGCCAACGTCCTGACTTTC.

The chain is built from TRBV6-2 or TRBV6-3 and TRBJ2-1; D may correspond to TRBD1 or TRBD2 (6 bases each). CDR1 is MNHEY, CDR2 SVGEGT, per germline. This CDR3 is built from 19 residues. Trimming took off 0 bases at V and 5 bases at J, with 23 bases between the two ends. The CDR3 sequence is CASSYSTGQMGGINNEQFF. Written as DNA, the CDR3 is TGTGCCAGCAGTTACTCGACGGGTCAAATGGGGGGCATCAACAATGAGCAGTTCTTC.

The chain joins TRBV7-8 to TRBJ2-3, with 8 positions matching TRBD2. The length of the CDR3 is 18 residues. Germline trimming cut 0 bases from V and 2 bases from J; bases unmatched to any gene: 10. Germline V lookup: CDR1 SGHVS, CDR2 FQNEAQ. The CDR3 nucleotides read TGTGCCAGCAGCTTAGCACGGGCAGCGGGAGTCCTCACAGATACGCAGTATTTT. The encoded protein is CASSLARAAGVLTDTQYF.